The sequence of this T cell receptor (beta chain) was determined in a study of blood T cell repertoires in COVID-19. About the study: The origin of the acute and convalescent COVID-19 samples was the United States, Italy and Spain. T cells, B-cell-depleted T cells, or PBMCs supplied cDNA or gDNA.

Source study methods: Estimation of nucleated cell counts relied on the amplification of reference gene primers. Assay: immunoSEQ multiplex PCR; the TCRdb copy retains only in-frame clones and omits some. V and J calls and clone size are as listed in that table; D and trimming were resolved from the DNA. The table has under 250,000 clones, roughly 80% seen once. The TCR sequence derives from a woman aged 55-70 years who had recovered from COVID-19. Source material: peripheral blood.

CDR3 nucleotide sequence: TGTGCTAGTGCCGAGGGGGCAGAACAGCCCCAGCATTTT. The encoded protein is CASAEGAEQPQHF. The V and J genes are TRBV12-5 and TRBJ1-5; 7 nucleotides line up with TRBD1. The germline V gene encodes CDR1 LGHNT and CDR2 FRNRAP. With V trimmed by 7 bases and J by 7 bases, 7 bases remained unmatched. CDR3 size: 13 residues.